This T cell receptor beta chain was identified in a study of cytomegalovirus exposure and HLA in healthy donors. Study-wide results and limits: Investigators reported 164 TCR beta chains as tied to cytomegalovirus.

This PCR relied on a set of 60 Vbeta primers and 13 Jbeta primers. In the authors' workflow: In a later analysis, around 87 million unique TCR beta chains included roughly 11 million shared by two or more donors. Sequencing was performed with immunoSEQ multiplex PCR; in TCRdb, only in-frame clones are kept and a portion is missing. That table gives V, J and clone size, and the DNA gave D and trimming. The sample holds more than 150,000 clones, around three quarters seen once. The CDR3 consists of 17 residues. Germline-derived CDR1 and CDR2 are SGHRS and YFSETQ. The junction had 7 bases not matched to a gene; V was cut back by 0 bases and J by 4 bases. A word on this clone: What it binds is unknown.

This receptor was identified in a woman in her twenties or thirties in good health and CMV-seronegative. The sample taken for sequencing was PBMCs. The rearrangement joins TRBV5-1 to TRBJ2-7, with 13 bases identical to TRBD2. The CDR3 DNA follows: TGCGCCAGCAGCTTGGAGACTAGCGGGGGGTTTTGGTACGAGCAGTACTTC. The encoded protein is CASSLETSGGFWYEQYF. The variable domain in full, completed from reference TRBV5-1 and TRBJ2-7, reads KAGVTQTPRYLIKTRGQQVTLSCSPISGHRSVSWYQQTPGQGLQFLFEYFSETQRNKGNFPGRFSGRQFSNSRSEMNVSTLELGDSALYLCASSLETSGGFWYEQYFGPGTRLTVT.